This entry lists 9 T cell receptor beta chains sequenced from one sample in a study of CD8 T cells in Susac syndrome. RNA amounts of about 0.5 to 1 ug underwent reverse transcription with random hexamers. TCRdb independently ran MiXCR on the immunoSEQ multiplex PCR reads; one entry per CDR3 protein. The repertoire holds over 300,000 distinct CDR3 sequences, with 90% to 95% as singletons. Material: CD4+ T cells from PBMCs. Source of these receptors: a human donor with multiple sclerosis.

CDR3 residues: CAIRVQVGAAFF. The CDR3 region has the DNA TGTGCCATCAGAGTACAGGTTGGGGCGGCTTTCTTT. The chain links TRBV10-3 to TRBJ1-1; tentatively, D is TRBD1 (5 bases). The germline V gene encodes CDR1 ENHRY and CDR2 SYGVKD. V was trimmed by 6 bases and J by 11 bases, leaving 16 bases between them. The CDR3 sequence is 12 residues long.

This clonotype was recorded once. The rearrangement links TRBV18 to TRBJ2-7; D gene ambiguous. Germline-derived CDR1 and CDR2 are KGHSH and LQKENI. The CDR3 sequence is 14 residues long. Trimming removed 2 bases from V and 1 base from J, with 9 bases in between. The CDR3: CASSPVGGSYEQYF. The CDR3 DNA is TGTGCCAGCTCACCAGTAGGTGGGTCCTACGAGCAGTACTTC.

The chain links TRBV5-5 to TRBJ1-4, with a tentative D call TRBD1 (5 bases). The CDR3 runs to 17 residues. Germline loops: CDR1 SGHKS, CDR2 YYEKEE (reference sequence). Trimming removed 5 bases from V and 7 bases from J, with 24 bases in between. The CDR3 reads CASSPIQGSRGAEKLFF. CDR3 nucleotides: TGTGCCAGCAGTCCGATCCAGGGCAGTAGGGGAGCTGAAAAACTGTTTTTT.

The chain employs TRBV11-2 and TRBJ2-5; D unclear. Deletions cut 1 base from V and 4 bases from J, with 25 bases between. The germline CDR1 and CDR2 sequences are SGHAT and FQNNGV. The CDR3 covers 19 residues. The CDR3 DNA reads TGTGCCAGCAGCTTAGTCGGTCGGCCGGGTCCTACTTCGCTAGAGACCCAGTACTTC. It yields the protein CASSLVGRPGPTSLETQYF.

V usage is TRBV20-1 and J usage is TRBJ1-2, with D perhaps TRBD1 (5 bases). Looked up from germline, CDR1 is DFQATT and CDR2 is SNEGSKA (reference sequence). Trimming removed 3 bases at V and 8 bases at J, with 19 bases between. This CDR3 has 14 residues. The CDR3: CSARGTGPAGGYTF. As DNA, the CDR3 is TGCAGTGCTAGGGGTACAGGCCCCGCGGGAGGCTACACCTTC.

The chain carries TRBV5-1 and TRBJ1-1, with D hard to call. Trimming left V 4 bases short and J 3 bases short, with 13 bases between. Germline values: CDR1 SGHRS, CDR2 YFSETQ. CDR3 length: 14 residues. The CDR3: CASSPPEGYTEAFF. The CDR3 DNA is TGCGCCAGCAGCCCCCCTGAGGGATACACTGAAGCTTTCTTT.

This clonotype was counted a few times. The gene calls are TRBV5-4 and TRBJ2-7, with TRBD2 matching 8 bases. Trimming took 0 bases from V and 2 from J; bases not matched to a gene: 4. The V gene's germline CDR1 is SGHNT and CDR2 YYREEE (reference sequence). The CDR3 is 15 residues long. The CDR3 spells CASSLGSGGTYEQYF. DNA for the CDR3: TGTGCCAGCAGCTTGGGGAGCGGGGGTACCTACGAGCAGTACTTC. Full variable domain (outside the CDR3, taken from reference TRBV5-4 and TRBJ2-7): ETGVTQSPTHLIKTRGQQVTLRCSSQSGHNTVSWYQQALGQGPQFIFQYYREEENGRGNFPPRFSGLQFPNYSSELNVNALELDDSALYLCASSLGSGGTYEQYFGPGTRLTVT.

The chain's CDR3 is CASSLEQAGNTDTQYF. In DNA, the CDR3 is TGTGCCAGCAGCTTAGAGCAGGCGGGGAACACAGATACGCAGTATTTT. This rearrangement joins TRBV7-9 to TRBJ2-3, with D possibly being TRBD2 (6 bases). Germline CDR1 SEHNR, CDR2 FQNEAQ (reference sequence). This CDR3 is built from 16 residues. The V end was cut by 1 base, the J end by 2 bases, with 13 bases between. Supplemented by reference TRBV7-9 and TRBJ2-3, the full variable domain reads DTGVSQNPRHKITKRGQNVTFRCDPISEHNRLYWYRQTLGQGPEFLTYFQNEAQLEKSRLLSDRFSAERPKGSFSTLEIQRTEQGDSAMYLCASSLEQAGNTDTQYFGPGTRLTVL.

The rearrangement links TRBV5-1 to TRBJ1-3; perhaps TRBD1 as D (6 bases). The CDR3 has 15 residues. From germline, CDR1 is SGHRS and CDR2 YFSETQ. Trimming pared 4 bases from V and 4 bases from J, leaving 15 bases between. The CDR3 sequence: CASSRNRDPGNTIYF. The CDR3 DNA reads TGCGCCAGCAGCAGGAACAGGGATCCCGGAAACACCATATATTTT.